This T cell receptor (beta chain) stems from a study of blood T cell repertoires in COVID-19. The repertoire was sequenced with immunoSEQ multiplex PCR; TCRdb's copy has only in-frame clones and lacks some. The data hold approximately 200,000 clones, with more than 80% observed a single time. CDR3 length: 16 amino acids. Germline V gene data show CDR1 as LGHDT and CDR2 as YNNKEL (reference sequence). Trimming pared 2 bases from V and 2 bases from J, leaving 16 bases between. V is TRBV3-1 (or the pseudogene TRBV3-2) and J is TRBJ2-7; D call uncertain. Sequenced: peripheral blood. This receptor was identified in a man aged 25-40 years with COVID-19, enrolled during active disease. The CDR3 DNA sequence: TGTGCCAGCAGCCAAATTTGGGCTCAACAACCCTACGAGCAGTACTTC. Amino acid sequence: CASSQIWAQQPYEQYF.